One sample yielded the 21 T cell receptor beta chains listed below, sequenced in a study of T cell repertoires in cytomegalovirus infection. TCRdb itself ran the reads through MiXCR, one entry per CDR3 protein. The data hold some 920,000 distinct CDR3 sequences, with about 33% observed a single time. Which antigens these TCRs recognize remains unknown. The material sequenced was cultured CD8+ T cells from PBMCs, taken from culture after CMV antigen stimulation. Receptors were obtained from a human donor in good health (CMV status not recorded). Some clones in this sample may be carry-over from other donors' samples.

This clonotype occurred a few times. V usage is TRBV6-6 and J usage is TRBJ2-7, with 9 bases aligning to TRBD2. The CDR3 extends over 14 amino acids. V trimming: 4 bases; J trimming: 0 bases; junction bases outside the gene matches: 1. The germline gives CDR1 MNHNY, CDR2 SVGAGI (reference sequence). CDR3 nucleotide sequence: TGTGCCAGCAGTTTAGCGGGGGCCTCCTACGAGCAGTACGTC. Translation gives CASSLAGASYEQYV.

The chain joins TRBV7-9 to TRBJ2-3; 9 positions match TRBD2. V gave up 4 bases and J gave up 2 bases; unmatched junction bases: 13. The germline V gene has CDR1 SEHNR and CDR2 FQNEAQ (reference sequence). The CDR3 spans 18 residues. CDR3: CASSSGVAGLASTDTQYF. CDR3 coding DNA: TGTGCCAGCAGCTCCGGGGTCGCGGGACTAGCTTCCACAGATACGCAGTATTTT.

On this clonotype itself: At one end the junction does not follow the germline gene, possibly because of a read error. The chain joins TRBV7-6 to TRBJ1-1; perhaps TRBD1 as D (5 bases). Germline values: CDR1 SGHVS, CDR2 FNYEAQ. The CDR3 runs 13 residues. The DNA for the CDR3 is TGTGTCAGCAGGCAGCCCGGGGCCGTTGAAGCTTTCTTT. Encoded protein: CVSRQPGAVEAFF. The whole variable domain, remainder taken from reference TRBV7-6 and TRBJ1-1, is GAGVSQSPRYKVTKRGQDVALRCDPISGHVSLYWYRQALGQGPEFLTYFNYEAQQDKSGLPNDRFSAERPEGSISTLTIQRTEQRDSAMYRCVSRQPGAVEAFFGQGTRLTVV.

This clonotype came up many times. The gene calls are TRBV7-2 and TRBJ2-7; 8 bases match TRBD2. CDR3 length equals 15 residues. The J segment lost 3 bases and the V segment lost 5 bases, leaving 9 bases of the junction unmatched. From germline, CDR1 is SGHTA and CDR2 FQGNSA. The CDR3 DNA follows: TGTGCCAGCAGCCCGGGAGGGGCGGGGAACTACGAGCAGTACTTC. This encodes CASSPGGAGNYEQYF.

V usage is TRBV27 and J usage is TRBJ2-7; 11 nucleotides agree with TRBD2. J lost 3 bases, V lost 9 bases, and 7 bases had no gene match. The CDR3 is 14 amino acids. Germline CDR1 reads MNHEY; CDR2 reads SMNVEV (reference sequence). CDR3 sequence: CASRTGTSGYEQYF. The CDR3 DNA sequence: TGTGCCAGTCGAACCGGGACTAGCGGCTACGAGCAGTACTTC.

In DNA, the CDR3 is TGTGCCAGCAGCGCATATCCCCCCGGGGGCACTGGGGCCAACGTCCTGACTTTC. It is translated as CASSAYPPGGTGANVLTF. This chain links TRBV5-4 with TRBJ2-6; D assignment may be TRBD1 or TRBD2 (6 bases each). V was cut by 4 bases and J by 2 bases, with 19 bases left in between. Germline assignment: CDR1 SGHNT and CDR2 YYREEE (reference sequence). This CDR3 region has 18 residues.

There are a few counts of this clonotype. This chain connects TRBV6-6 to TRBJ2-7; weak D call: TRBD2 (5 bases). V dropped 6 bases and J dropped 1 base, with 10 bases sitting between them. CDR3 size: 13 residues. Germline V CDR1 and CDR2: MNHNY, SVGAGI (reference sequence). Written as DNA, the CDR3 is TGTGCCAGCAGCCAGGACTTTTCCTACGAGCAGTACTTC. Amino acid sequence: CASSQDFSYEQYF.

This clonotype turned up a few times. This chain links TRBV6-1 with TRBJ2-2; D gene uncertain. Germline values: CDR1 MNHNS, CDR2 SASEGT. V lost 2 bases to trimming and J lost 5 bases, with 9 bases between them. The CDR3 covers 14 residues. CDR3 sequence (DNA): TGTGCCAGCAGTGAACTAAGTGATACCGGGGAGCTGTTTTTT. Its protein is CASSELSDTGELFF.

This clonotype was seen just once. This chain uses TRBV7-6 with TRBJ2-5; D perhaps matches TRBD1 (6 bases). The CDR3 consists of 15 residues. CDR1 is SGHVS, CDR2 FNYEAQ, per germline. V was trimmed by 0 bases and J by 2 bases, leaving 10 bases between them. CDR3 DNA sequence: TGTGCCAGCAGCTTAGCGGTAACAGGGCAAGAGACCCAGTACTTC. This gives the protein CASSLAVTGQETQYF.

The chain joins TRBV4-2 to TRBJ1-1; 7 bases line up with TRBD1. V trimming: 5 bases; J trimming: 4 bases; junction bases outside the gene matches: 19. This CDR3 is built from 18 residues. Looked up from germline, CDR1 is LGHNA and CDR2 is YNFKEQ. The CDR3 protein is CASSFAHLDRTVSTEAFF. CDR3 in DNA: TGTGCCAGCAGCTTCGCCCACCTGGACAGGACAGTTAGCACTGAAGCTTTCTTT.

This clonotype occurred a few times. The CDR3 region is CASSHDLTGELFF. The CDR3 DNA reads as TGCGCCAGCAGCCACGATCTAACCGGGGAGCTGTTTTTT. The rearrangement uses TRBV4-1 and TRBJ2-2; no clear D gene. The CDR3 is 13 residues long. V lost 3 bases and J 5 bases, leaving 7 bases between the germline ends. The V gene's germline CDR1 is MGHRA and CDR2 YSYEKL.

This clonotype has only a few counts. The chain carries TRBV10-3 and TRBJ2-5; D is ambiguous. Deletions cut 3 bases from V and 0 bases from J, with 5 bases between. The CDR3 runs 13 residues. Germline V CDR1 and CDR2: ENHRY, SYGVKD. The CDR3 reads CAISEKYQETQYF. CDR3 nucleotides: TGTGCCATCAGTGAAAAGTACCAAGAGACCCAGTACTTC.

This clonotype was counted many times. The chain employs TRBV7-8 and TRBJ2-2; D is possibly TRBD2 (6 bases). The CDR3 length is 13 residues. With 3 bases removed from V and 7 bases from J, the gap between germline ends came to 9 bases. Germline CDR1 is SGHVS and CDR2 is FQNEAQ. The CDR3 sequence is CASSLEGSGELFF. The DNA for the CDR3 is TGTGCCAGCAGCTTGGAGGGCAGCGGGGAGCTGTTTTTT.

V is TRBV4-1 and J is TRBJ2-1; the D call may be TRBD1 or TRBD2 (8 bases each). The CDR3 has 17 amino acids. V lost 4 bases to trimming and J lost 6 bases, with 22 bases between them. Germline loops: CDR1 MGHRA, CDR2 YSYEKL. The CDR3, as DNA: TGCGCCAGCAGCCCTGCGGCGCAGGGGGCGGGAGGCAATGAGCAGTTCTTC. Protein sequence: CASSPAAQGAGGNEQFF.

This chain uses TRBV12-3 or TRBV12-4 with TRBJ2-7, with D tentatively TRBD1 or TRBD2 (5 bases each). V lost 6 bases and J lost 0, with 15 bases in between. The CDR3 has 15 amino acids. The CDR3 nucleotides are TGTGCCAGCAGAGGGCCGGGGCTAAGCTCCTACGAGCAGTACTTC. Its translation is CASRGPGLSSYEQYF.

The chain carries TRBV13 and TRBJ2-1; possibly TRBD1 for D (6 bases). V lost 7 bases, J lost 0 bases, and 19 bases lay in between. CDR3 length: 17 residues. The germline V gene encodes CDR1 PRHDT and CDR2 FYEKMQ (reference sequence). The CDR3 region has the DNA TGTGCCAGCAAATTCCAACAGGGCCCAAGCTCCTACAATGAGCAGTTCTTC. Amino acids: CASKFQQGPSSYNEQFF.

The chain employs TRBV29-1 and TRBJ1-1, with a possible D match to TRBD1 (6 bases). Germline V gives CDR1 SQVTM, CDR2 ANQGSEA. The V and J ends lost 3 bases and 6 bases respectively, with 8 bases between them. The length of the CDR3 is 11 residues. The CDR3 DNA reads as TGCAGCGTTGAGGGGGCACCTGAAGCTTTCTTT. It encodes CSVEGAPEAFF. Filled out from reference TRBV29-1 and TRBJ1-1, the complete variable domain reads SAVISQKPSRDICQRGTSLTIQCQVDSQVTMMFWYRQQPGQSLTLIATANQGSEATYESGFVIDKFPISRPNLTFSTLTVSNMSPEDSSIYLCSVEGAPEAFFGQGTRLTVV.

The chain couples TRBV6-6 to TRBJ2-5; 8 nucleotides line up with TRBD1. The CDR3 consists of 15 residues. Looked up from germline, CDR1 is MNHNY and CDR2 is SVGAGI (reference sequence). V trimming: 2 bases; J trimming: 4 bases; junction bases outside the gene matches: 6. Here the CDR3 reads CASSYPGGKGETQYF. The CDR3 DNA is TGTGCCAGCAGTTACCCAGGGGGCAAGGGAGAGACCCAGTACTTC.

The CDR3 is CASPGGTDTQYF. CDR3 DNA: TGTGCCAGCCCAGGCGGAACAGATACGCAGTATTTT. The chain links TRBV2 to TRBJ2-3, with D unresolved. The CDR3 spans 12 residues. The germline V gene has CDR1 SNHLY and CDR2 FYNNEI. V was pared by 8 bases and J by 3 bases, with 9 bases between. The variable domain in full, completed from reference TRBV2 and TRBJ2-3, reads EPEVTQTPSHQVTQMGQEVILRCVPISNHLYFYWYRQILGQKVEFLVSFYNNEISEKSEIFDDQFSVERPDGSNFTLKIRSTKLEDSAMYFCASPGGTDTQYFGPGTRLTVL.

Here the CDR3 reads CASRKNTYEQYV. DNA for the CDR3: TGTGCCAGCAGGAAAAATACCTACGAGCAGTACGTC. The rearrangement joins TRBV6-2 or TRBV6-3 to TRBJ2-7; D is unclear. Trimming stripped 6 bases from V and 2 bases from J, with 8 bases between. The CDR3 is 12 residues long. Germline CDR1 is MNHEY and CDR2 is SVGEGT.

This clonotype was counted a few times. V and J are TRBV7-8 and TRBJ1-5; D is uncertain. This CDR3 comprises 13 residues. The ends were cut back, 3 bases at V and 10 bases at J, with 13 bases in the middle. Germline CDR1 and CDR2: SGHVS and FQNEAQ. The CDR3 DNA sequence: TGTGCCAGCAGCTTGGCGCGCATTCGACCCCAGCATTTT. Translation: CASSLARIRPQHF. Full variable domain (remainder filled in from reference TRBV7-8 and TRBJ1-5): GAGVSQSPRYKVAKRGQDVALRCDPISGHVSLFWYQQALGQGPEFLTYFQNEAQLDKSGLPSDRFFAERPEGSVSTLKIQRTQQEDSAVYLCASSLARIRPQHFGDGTRLSIL.